Below, 3 T cell receptor beta chains from the same sample are listed, as sequenced in a study of blood T cell repertoires in COVID-19. The data were produced by immunoSEQ multiplex PCR, yet TCRdb's version contains in-frame clones alone and is incomplete. This repertoire shows around 24,000 clones, roughly 88% found once; its top ten account for around 7.6%. Material for sequencing was peripheral blood. The receptors were sampled from a human donor in a cohort sampled during active COVID-19.

This chain uses TRBV6-5 with TRBJ2-1; 11 nucleotides match TRBD2. Trimming removed 7 bases from V and 9 bases from J; junction bases left unmatched: 8. This CDR3 has 14 residues. The germline gives CDR1 MNHEY, CDR2 SVGAGI. CDR3 loop: CASIRLAGSSEQFF. CDR3 DNA sequence: TGTGCCAGCATCCGACTAGCGGGATCCTCTGAGCAGTTCTTC.

This rearrangement joins TRBV5-1 to TRBJ2-3; TRBD1 matches at 8 bases. The V gene end was trimmed by 0 bases and the J gene end by 3 bases; junction bases not matched to a gene: 3. CDR3 length: 15 residues. Germline V gene sequence: CDR1 SGHRS, CDR2 YFSETQ. The chain's CDR3 is CASSLGDRSTDTQYF. CDR3 in DNA: TGCGCCAGCAGCTTGGGGGACAGGTCAACAGATACGCAGTATTTT.

The chain joins TRBV3-1 (or the pseudogene TRBV3-2) to TRBJ1-2; tentatively, D is TRBD1 (6 bases). Per the germline V gene, CDR1 is LGHDT and CDR2 is YNNKEL (reference sequence). V was pared by 1 base and J by 7 bases, with 16 bases between. The CDR3 sequence is 15 residues long. The CDR3 protein is CASSQVPGGSGGYTF. The DNA of the CDR3 is TGTGCCAGCAGCCAAGTCCCGGGGGGCTCCGGTGGCTACACCTTC.